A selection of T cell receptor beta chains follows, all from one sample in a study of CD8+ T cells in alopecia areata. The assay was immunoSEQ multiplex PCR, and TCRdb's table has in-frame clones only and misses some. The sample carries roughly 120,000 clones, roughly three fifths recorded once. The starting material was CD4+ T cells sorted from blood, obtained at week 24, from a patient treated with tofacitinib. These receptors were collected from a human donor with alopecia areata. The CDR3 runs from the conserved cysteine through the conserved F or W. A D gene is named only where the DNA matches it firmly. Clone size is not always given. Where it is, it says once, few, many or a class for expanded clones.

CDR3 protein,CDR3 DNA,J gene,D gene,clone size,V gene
CASSQGRQETQYF,TGTGCCAGCAGCCAAGGTCGCCAAGAGACCCAGTACTTC,TRBJ2-5,-,-,TRBV4-2
CSAAPSAIYTEAFF,TGCAGCGCCGCCCCCTCCGCAATCTACACTGAAGCTTTCTTT,TRBJ1-1,-,-,TRBV29-1
CSVDWTGQTGEQYF,TGCAGCGTTGACTGGACAGGGCAAACGGGGGAGCAGTACTTC,TRBJ2-5,TRBD1,few,TRBV29-1
CASQTSGGVLQFF,TGTGCCAGCCAGACTAGCGGGGGGGTACTGCAGTTCTTC,TRBJ2-1,TRBD2,-,TRBV2
CASGGTGKNSPLHF,TGTGCCAGTGGGGGGACAGGGAAGAATTCACCCCTCCACTTT,TRBJ1-6,TRBD1,-,TRBV19
CASQGLDTDTQYF,TGTGCCAGTCAGGGGCTGGACACAGATACGCAGTATTTT,TRBJ2-3,-,once,TRBV19
CASSPRGWEGKNIQYF,TGTGCCAGCAGCCCCCGGGGATGGGAGGGCAAAAACATTCAGTACTTC,TRBJ2-4,TRBD2,-,TRBV27
CASSSLQGTEAFF,TGCGCCAGCAGCTCGTTACAGGGCACTGAAGCTTTCTTT,TRBJ1-1,-,-,TRBV5-1
CASRQDRDLTEAFF,TGTGCCAGCAGACAAGACAGGGACTTAACTGAAGCTTTCTTT,TRBJ1-1,TRBD1,few,TRBV4-2
CSVEDQTAIHYTF,TGCAGCGTTGAAGATCAGACGGCCATCCACTACACCTTC,TRBJ1-2,-,-,TRBV29-1
CASSYGGAWETQYF,TGTGCCAGCAGTTACGGGGGGGCCTGGGAGACCCAGTACTTC,TRBJ2-5,-,few,TRBV6-5
CATSMGQGDEKLFF,TGTGCCACCAGCATGGGACAGGGAGATGAAAAACTGTTTTTT,TRBJ1-4,TRBD1,-,TRBV15
CASSTSGGAITDTQYF,TGCGCCAGCAGCACGAGCGGGGGGGCGATCACAGATACGCAGTATTTT,TRBJ2-3,TRBD2,-,TRBV5-1
CASSGRKVYSADTQYF,TGTGCCAGCAGCGGAAGGAAGGTTTATTCGGCAGATACGCAGTATTTT,TRBJ2-3,-,-,TRBV7-9
CASSQTLKRTEAFF,TGTGCCAGCAGCCAAACACTTAAGAGGACTGAAGCTTTCTTT,TRBJ1-1,-,-,TRBV6-5
CASSLGTLPQETQYF,TGTGCCAGCAGCTTAGGCACCCTCCCCCAAGAGACCCAGTACTTC,TRBJ2-5,-,-,TRBV7-8
CASSLSNRGRSTEAFF,TGTGCCAGCAGCTTATCCAACAGGGGGCGGAGCACTGAAGCTTTCTTT,TRBJ1-1,TRBD1,-,TRBV7-9
CASSPGTGQETQYF,TGTGCCAGCAGCCCCGGGACGGGGCAAGAGACCCAGTACTTC,TRBJ2-5,-,few,TRBV7-8
CASSARTRQETQYF,TGTGCCAGCAGCGCCCGGACGAGACAAGAGACCCAGTACTTC,TRBJ2-5,-,-,TRBV7-9
CASSRGTQDTEAFF,TGCGCCAGCAGCCGAGGGACCCAGGACACTGAAGCTTTCTTT,TRBJ1-1,-,-,TRBV5-1
CASSTRGVNTEAFF,TGTGCCAGCAGCACCAGGGGCGTCAACACTGAAGCTTTCTTT,TRBJ1-1,-,-,TRBV5-6
CASSQDVAGGPGEQFF,TGTGCCAGCAGCCAAGACGTAGCGGGGGGGCCAGGTGAGCAGTTCTTC,TRBJ2-1,TRBD2,few,TRBV4-2
CASSEAGQGPYNEQFF,TGTGCCAGCAGTGAAGCAGGCCAGGGACCCTACAATGAGCAGTTCTTC,TRBJ2-1,-,-,TRBV2
CAWDQFNTEAFF,TGTGCCTGGGATCAGTTTAACACTGAAGCTTTCTTT,TRBJ1-1,-,-,TRBV30
CAWSVSPGKETQYF,TGTGCCTGGAGTGTTTCCCCGGGGAAAGAGACCCAGTACTTC,TRBJ2-5,-,-,TRBV30
CASSQVTAVGYTF,TGCGCCAGCAGCCAAGTTACGGCAGTTGGCTACACCTTC,TRBJ1-2,-,few,TRBV4-3
CAWSKTSRAFF,TGTGCCTGGAGTAAGACCTCTCGGGCTTTCTTT,TRBJ1-1,-,-,TRBV30
CAWAAGDFNTEAFF,TGTGCCTGGGCGGCAGGGGACTTCAACACTGAAGCTTTCTTT,TRBJ1-1,-,-,TRBV30
CATSTEGREQYF,TGTGCCACCAGCACGGAGGGCCGAGAGCAGTACTTC,TRBJ2-7,-,-,TRBV15
CASSLSGGKTEAFF,TGTGCCAGCAGCTTGTCAGGCGGGAAGACTGAAGCTTTCTTT,TRBJ1-1,-,-,TRBV11-2
CASSLRHTEAFF,TGTGCCAGCAGCCTTCGCCACACTGAAGCTTTCTTT,TRBJ1-1,-,-,TRBV5-4
CSDWDSNYGYTF,TGCAGCGATTGGGACAGTAACTATGGCTACACCTTC,TRBJ1-2,TRBD1,few,TRBV29-1
CASSQPRRRSYEQYF,TGCGCCAGCAGTCAACCCCGACGTCGATCCTACGAGCAGTACTTC,TRBJ2-7,-,few,TRBV23-1
CASSPGAGGYTF,TGTGCCAGCAGCCCGGGCGCCGGGGGCTACACCTTC,TRBJ1-2,-,once,TRBV7-9
CASSFQVGTQYF,TGTGCCAGCAGCTTCCAAGTGGGGACCCAGTACTTC,TRBJ2-5,-,-,TRBV7-2
CAISEVGEETQYF,TGTGCCATCAGTGAAGTGGGGGAAGAGACCCAGTACTTC,TRBJ2-5,-,-,TRBV10-3
CASSRDRGETQYF,TGTGCCAGCAGCCGGGACAGGGGCGAGACCCAGTACTTC,TRBJ2-5,TRBD1,-,TRBV7-2
CASTQGGRRNIQYF,TGTGCCAGCACCCAGGGGGGGCGGAGAAACATTCAGTACTTC,TRBJ2-4,-,-,TRBV5-4
CASSDLTSGGYTGELFF,TGTGCCAGCAGTGACCTGACTAGCGGGGGGTACACCGGGGAGCTGTTTTTT,TRBJ2-2,TRBD2,-,TRBV25-1
CASSLGLAGEQFF,TGCGCCAGCAGCCTTGGACTAGCTGGTGAGCAGTTCTTC,TRBJ2-1,TRBD2,-,TRBV4-1
CASSQSGKYNEQFF,TGTGCCAGCAGCCAATCCGGGAAGTACAATGAGCAGTTCTTC,TRBJ2-1,-,-,TRBV7-3
CASSLGDVGSPLHF,TGTGCCAGCAGTCTAGGTGATGTAGGGTCACCCCTCCACTTT,TRBJ1-6,-,-,TRBV6-5
CASSFIRGQSYGYTF,TGTGCCAGCAGCTTTATCAGGGGACAAAGCTATGGCTACACCTTC,TRBJ1-2,-,-,TRBV7-2
CACPLGGSQETQYF,TGTGCCTGTCCCCTGGGTGGCAGCCAAGAGACCCAGTACTTC,TRBJ2-5,-,-,TRBV30